This record concerns one T cell receptor beta chain sequence. The source of the sample is a study of blood T cell repertoires in COVID-19. Looking at the study overall: Sites in the United States, Italy and Spain provided acute and convalescent COVID-19 samples. T cells, B-cell-depleted T cells, or PBMCs provided the cDNA or gDNA that served as material.

In the original workflow: The assay estimated nucleated cells by amplifying reference gene primers. Using immunoSEQ multiplex PCR, the repertoire was profiled, and TCRdb retains in-frame clones only, with some absent. Clone size and the V and J calls come from that table; the DNA yielded D and trimming. The sample has approximately 270,000 clones; 75% to 90% are singletons. The origin of this receptor is a woman aged 70-85 years with acute or convalescent COVID-19. The sequencing input was peripheral blood.

CDR3 amino acids: CASRADHYGYTF. The CDR3 DNA follows: TGTGCCAGCAGAGCCGATCACTATGGCTACACCTTC. The rearrangement links TRBV2 to TRBJ1-2, with D hard to call. The germline V and J ends were trimmed by 6 bases and 3 bases, with 8 bases remaining between them. Germline CDR1 reads SNHLY; CDR2 reads FYNNEI. The CDR3 has 12 amino acids.